The subject of this entry is one TCR beta chain. Deletions cut 4 bases from V and 2 bases from J, with 10 bases between. CDR3 length equals 14 residues. The V gene's germline CDR1 is SGHNT and CDR2 YENEEA. TCRdb keeps only in-frame clones here, not all; method: immunoSEQ multiplex PCR. This table has about 1,700 clones, about a third appearing once. This sample is part of a study of PD-L1 blockade in urothelial cancer. For the study at large: Patients initiated atezolizumab in the mid-2010s at 1,200 mg intravenously every 3 weeks. Male sex and bladder-origin urothelial cancer characterized twenty-five of the 29 patients.

The receptor's source is a woman aged 55 to 70 with urothelial cancer. The chain employs TRBV11-3 and TRBJ2-3; a weak D match, TRBD1 (6 bases). This sample comprised tumor tissue, obtained before atezolizumab (anti-PD-L1) treatment. CDR3 in DNA: TGTGCCAGCAGCTCCGGACAGTTCACAGATACGCAGTATTTT. Translation: CASSSGQFTDTQYF.